One and the same sample provided the 13 T cell receptor beta chains below, sequenced in a study of T cell changes during pregnancy in multiple sclerosis. Sequencing used immunoSEQ multiplex PCR; TCRdb keeps in-frame clones, though not all of them. The table lists around 50,000 clones, about 91% of them singletons. The material was CD4+ T cells from peripheral blood mononuclear cells, obtained in the second trimester of pregnancy. These receptors all stem from a female donor with multiple sclerosis, enrolled in a pregnancy study.

The rearrangement uses TRBV5-1 and TRBJ2-7, with unresolved D. The length of the CDR3 is 16 residues. CDR1 and CDR2 from the germline V gene are SGHRS and YFSETQ. With 0 bases removed from V and 5 bases from J, the gap between germline ends came to 18 bases. The CDR3 loop reads CASSLGRLLTRDEQYF. In DNA form, the CDR3 reads TGCGCCAGCAGCTTGGGGAGACTCCTAACACGGGACGAGCAGTACTTC.

The J gene is TRBJ2-4, the V gene TRBV5-6; D may be TRBD1 (5 bases). Germline V gives CDR1 SGHDT, CDR2 YYEEEE. The CDR3 spans 13 residues. Trimming took 4 bases from V and 9 from J, leaving 14 bases between them. Here the CDR3 DNA reads TGTGCCAGCAGCACCCCTCAGGGCCCCATTCAGTACTTC. Protein product: CASSTPQGPIQYF.

The chain has TRBV15 and TRBJ1-3; 8 bases agree with TRBD1. CDR1 is LNHNV and CDR2 is YYDKDF in the germline V gene (reference sequence). V lost 0 bases to trimming and J lost 6 bases; unmatched junction nucleotides: 10. The CDR3 consists of 17 residues. Here the CDR3 DNA reads TGTGCCACCAGCAGAGATTTAATTACACAGGGGGTAAACACCATATATTTT. As protein: CATSRDLITQGVNTIYF. The whole variable domain, filled in from reference TRBV15 and TRBJ1-3, reads DAMVIQNPRYQVTQFGKPVTLSCSQTLNHNVMYWYQQKSSQAPKLLFHYYDKDFNNEADTPDNFQSRRPNTSFCFLDIRSPGLGDTAMYLCATSRDLITQGVNTIYFGEGSWLTVV.

J is TRBJ2-7 and V is TRBV21-1; the table's D call, TRBD2, was not checked against the DNA. TRBV21-1 is recorded as a pseudogene. The CDR3 extends over 18 amino acids. CDR3 bases: TGTGCCAGCAGCAACCCACCTAGCGGAGGAAACCGAGGGTACGAGCAGTACTTC. Its protein product is CASSNPPSGGNRGYEQYF.

CDR3 in amino acids: CASSQGVSYEQYF. The CDR3 bases are TGTGCCAGCAGTCAGGGCGTCTCCTACGAGCAGTACTTC. The gene calls are TRBV6-5 and TRBJ2-7, with D perhaps matching TRBD1 (5 bases). The germline V and J ends were trimmed by 5 bases and 0 bases, with 8 bases remaining between them. Per the germline V gene, CDR1 is MNHEY and CDR2 is SVGAGI. The CDR3 covers 13 residues.

This chain joins TRBV27 and TRBJ2-3, with D perhaps matching TRBD1 (5 bases). The CDR3 loop spans 13 amino acids. V was clipped by 6 bases and J by 0 bases, with 7 bases between them. The germline V gene has CDR1 MNHEY and CDR2 SMNVEV (reference sequence). CDR3 DNA: TGTGCCAGCAGCCCAGGGAGCACAGATACGCAGTATTTT. Amino acid sequence: CASSPGSTDTQYF.

CDR3 coding DNA: TGTGCCAGCAGTGGGTCCGGGGACACCGCTTCCTACGAGCAGTACTTC. As protein: CASSGSGDTASYEQYF. The chain is built from TRBV6-1 and TRBJ2-7; weak D call: TRBD1 (6 bases). CDR1 and CDR2 from the germline V gene are MNHNS and SASEGT. Trimming left V 4 bases short and J 1 base short, with 17 bases between. The CDR3 consists of 16 residues.

This clone appeared once. The chain carries TRBV28 and TRBJ2-1; D not certain. Trimming took 6 bases from V and 5 from J, leaving 8 bases between them. CDR1 and CDR2 (germline): MDHEN, SYDVKM. The CDR3 loop spans 12 amino acids. The CDR3 loop reads CASRPDNNEQFF. The CDR3 DNA follows: TGTGCCAGCAGGCCCGACAACAATGAGCAGTTCTTC.

The chain links TRBV5-1 to TRBJ2-3; a weak D match, TRBD2 (5 bases). Between the trimmed V and J ends, which lost 0 bases and 2 bases, there was a span of 13 bases. The CDR3 has 16 residues. Looked up from germline, CDR1 is SGHRS and CDR2 is YFSETQ. CDR3 nucleotide sequence: TGCGCCAGCAGCTTGGGGTCAGCGGTGATCACAGATACGCAGTATTTT. Amino acid sequence: CASSLGSAVITDTQYF.

The chain couples TRBV6-1 to TRBJ1-1; D may be TRBD1 (5 bases). This CDR3 is built from 14 residues. Germline-derived CDR1 and CDR2 are MNHNS and SASEGT. V lost 4 bases and J 6 bases, leaving 15 bases between the germline ends. The CDR3 is CASSGIRGGAEAFF. Here the CDR3 DNA reads TGTGCCAGCAGTGGAATTAGGGGAGGGGCTGAAGCTTTCTTT.

The chain employs TRBV19 and TRBJ2-7; 11 bases agree with TRBD2. The V segment lost 5 bases and the J segment 0 bases; nucleotides outside the gene matches: 15. Germline CDR1 reads LNHDA; CDR2 reads SQIVND (reference sequence). The CDR3 extends over 19 amino acids. The CDR3 nucleotides are TGTGCCAGTAGTTCGCCTCCCGGGACTAGCGGAGCTAGCTCCTACGAGCAGTACTTC. Amino acids: CASSSPPGTSGASSYEQYF.

A note on this clone: Other DNA sequences in this sample translate to the same CDR3. The CDR3 region is CASSFTGQETQYF. Written as DNA, the CDR3 is TGCGCCAGCAGCTTCACTGGCCAAGAGACCCAGTACTTC. The V and J genes are TRBV5-1 and TRBJ2-5; D is uncertain. CDR3 length equals 13 residues. The V end was cut by 2 bases, the J end by 1 base, with 6 bases between. Germline assignment: CDR1 SGHRS and CDR2 YFSETQ.

The CDR3 DNA is TGCGCCAGCAGCCAAGAAGCCACCCTCTATGGCTACACCTTC. Translated: CASSQEATLYGYTF. The chain combines TRBV4-1 with TRBJ1-2; D is unresolved. Germline CDR1 MGHRA, CDR2 YSYEKL. Trimming cost V 0 bases and J 4 bases, with 9 bases left between them. The CDR3 sequence is 14 residues long.